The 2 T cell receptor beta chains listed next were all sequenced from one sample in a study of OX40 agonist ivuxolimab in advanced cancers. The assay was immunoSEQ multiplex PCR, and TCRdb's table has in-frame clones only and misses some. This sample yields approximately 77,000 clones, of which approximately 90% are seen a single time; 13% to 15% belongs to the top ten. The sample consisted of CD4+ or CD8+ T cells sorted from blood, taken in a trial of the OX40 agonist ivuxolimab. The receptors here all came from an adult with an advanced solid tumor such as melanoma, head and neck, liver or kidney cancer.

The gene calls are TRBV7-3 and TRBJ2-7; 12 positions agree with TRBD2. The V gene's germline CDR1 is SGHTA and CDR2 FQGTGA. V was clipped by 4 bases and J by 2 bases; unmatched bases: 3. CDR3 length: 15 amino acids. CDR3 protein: CASSWTSGTTYEQYF. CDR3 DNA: TGTGCCAGCAGCTGGACTAGCGGGACGACCTACGAGCAGTACTTC.

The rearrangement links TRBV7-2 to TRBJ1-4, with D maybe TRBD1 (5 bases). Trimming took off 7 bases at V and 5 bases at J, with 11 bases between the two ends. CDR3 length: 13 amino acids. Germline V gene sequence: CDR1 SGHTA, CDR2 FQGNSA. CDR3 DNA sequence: TGTGCCAGCAAACAGGCTTCCAATGAAAAACTGTTTTTT. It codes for CASKQASNEKLFF.